The next 26 T cell receptor beta chains were all read from a single sample in a study of cytomegalovirus exposure and HLA in healthy donors. Generated by immunoSEQ multiplex PCR, the TCRdb table keeps only in-frame clones and is missing some. The sample consists of fewer than 350,000 clones, around 89% of them appearing once. Sequences were obtained from PBMCs. These receptor sequences come from a woman between 18 and 29 years old in good health and CMV-seronegative.

The chain joins TRBV28 to TRBJ2-2; a weak D match, TRBD1 (5 bases). Germline-derived CDR1 and CDR2 are MDHEN and SYDVKM. V was trimmed by 3 bases and J by 7 bases, leaving 15 bases between them. The CDR3 extends over 15 amino acids. CDR3 region: CASSFTGKALGELFF. In DNA, the CDR3 is TGTGCCAGCAGTTTCACAGGAAAAGCGCTCGGGGAGCTGTTTTTT. The full variable domain, its missing parts supplied by reference TRBV28 and TRBJ2-2, is DVKVTQSSRYLVKRTGEKVFLECVQDMDHENMFWYRQDPGLGLRLIYFSYDVKMKEKGDIPEGYSVSREKKERFSLILESASTNQTSMYLCASSFTGKALGELFFGEGSRLTVL.

The chain links TRBV2 to TRBJ1-1; TRBD1 agrees at 7 bases. Trimming cost V 6 bases and J 7 bases; bases outside gene matches: 14. Germline lookup yields CDR1 SNHLY and CDR2 FYNNEI. There are 15 residues in the CDR3. The CDR3 spells CASRGGQSKRVEAFF. DNA for the CDR3: TGTGCCAGCAGGGGGGGACAGAGCAAGAGAGTTGAAGCTTTCTTT.

The rearrangement uses TRBV5-1 and TRBJ2-3; 12 bases align to TRBD2. The germline V gene has CDR1 SGHRS and CDR2 YFSETQ. The ends lost 4 bases at V and 1 base at J; junction bases unmatched: 4. CDR3 length: 16 amino acids. The CDR3 bases are TGCGCCAGCAGCCTCTCTAGCGGGAGGGGCACAGATACGCAGTATTTT. This encodes CASSLSSGRGTDTQYF.

This clone was seen a handful of times. The chain has TRBV7-9 and TRBJ2-5; D remains unclear. CDR1 is SEHNR and CDR2 is FQNEAQ in the germline V gene (reference sequence). V lost 1 base to trimming and J lost 5 bases, with 14 bases between them. The CDR3 is 15 amino acids. CDR3 region: CASSLGAGNVETQYF. CDR3 bases: TGTGCCAGCAGCTTAGGGGCAGGTAACGTGGAGACCCAGTACTTC. Full variable domain (rest looked up from reference TRBV7-9 and TRBJ2-5): DTGVSQNPRHKITKRGQNVTFRCDPISEHNRLYWYRQTLGQGPEFLTYFQNEAQLEKSRLLSDRFSAERPKGSFSTLEIQRTEQGDSAMYLCASSLGAGNVETQYFGPGTRLLVL.

The chain carries TRBV28 and TRBJ2-1; 8 bases are shared with TRBD2. The CDR3 runs 15 residues. V trimming: 2 bases; J trimming: 10 bases; junction bases outside the gene matches: 10. Germline lookup yields CDR1 MDHEN and CDR2 SYDVKM. CDR3 region: CASSLTSGHQQEQFF. As DNA, the CDR3 is TGTGCCAGCAGTTTAACTAGCGGCCACCAGCAAGAGCAGTTCTTC.

The rearrangement links TRBV6-1 to TRBJ2-7; 9 positions match TRBD1. CDR3 length equals 16 residues. Germline lookup yields CDR1 MNHNS and CDR2 SASEGT. V trimming: 1 base; J trimming: 1 base; junction bases outside the gene matches: 5. CDR3 in amino acids: CASSEGTGAPSYEQYF. The CDR3 DNA follows: TGTGCCAGCAGTGAAGGGACAGGGGCCCCATCCTACGAGCAGTACTTC.

This chain connects TRBV7-6 to TRBJ2-3; 11 nucleotides agree with TRBD1. The germline V gene encodes CDR1 SGHVS and CDR2 FNYEAQ. After removal of 4 bases from V and 4 bases from J, the junction contained 13 bases not matched to a gene. The CDR3 is made up of 18 amino acids. In DNA, the CDR3 is TGTGCCAGCAGCTCGGGACAGGGGGTGTCCCAGGGCGCAGATACGCAGTATTTT. Translating gives CASSSGQGVSQGADTQYF.

This clone came up a few times. The CDR3 coding sequence is TGTGCCAGCAGTCCAGCGGGAGCATATGGCTACACCTTC. It specifies CASSPAGAYGYTF. V is TRBV27 and J is TRBJ1-2; no clear D gene. The germline V gene encodes CDR1 MNHEY and CDR2 SMNVEV (reference sequence). The ends were cut back, 5 bases at V and 5 bases at J, with 12 bases in the middle. The CDR3 runs to 13 residues.

The genes are TRBV6-5 and TRBJ2-1, with a possible D match to TRBD2 (6 bases). Germline V lookup: CDR1 MNHEY, CDR2 SVGAGI. V lost 5 bases to trimming and J lost 7 bases, with 12 bases between them. CDR3 length: 13 residues. The CDR3 nucleotides are TGTGCCAGCAGTCCACTCGGGGGTAATGAGCAGTTCTTC. This sequence encodes CASSPLGGNEQFF.

This rearrangement joins TRBV28 to TRBJ2-7; D possibly corresponds to TRBD1 (6 bases). The V and J ends lost 4 bases and 7 bases respectively, with 23 bases between them. CDR3 length: 16 residues. The germline V gene has CDR1 MDHEN and CDR2 SYDVKM. The CDR3 coding sequence is TGTGCCAGCAGTTCCCAGGGACACCCCCGAGGGGGTGAGCAGTACTTC. Encoded protein: CASSSQGHPRGGEQYF.

The V gene is TRBV14, the J gene TRBJ1-5; D is possibly TRBD1 (6 bases). Germline assignment: CDR1 SGHDN and CDR2 FVKESK. The CDR3 length is 18 residues. Trimming cost V 7 bases and J 1 base, with 23 bases left between them. The CDR3 loop is CASILQEQGEMSNQPQHF. Written as DNA, the CDR3 is TGTGCCAGCATTCTCCAAGAACAGGGCGAGATGAGCAATCAGCCCCAGCATTTT.

The chain recombines TRBV7-3 with TRBJ2-2; 7 nucleotides line up with TRBD1. CDR1 SGHTA and CDR2 FQGTGA come from the germline V gene. Trimming took 2 bases from V and 0 from J; bases not matched to a gene: 12. This CDR3 is 19 amino acids long. DNA for the CDR3: TGTGCCAGCAGCTTAGATGTAAAAGTAGGGACAGCGAACACCGGGGAGCTGTTTTTT. Protein: CASSLDVKVGTANTGELFF. Supplemented by reference TRBV7-3 and TRBJ2-2, the full variable domain reads GAGVSQTPSNKVTEKGKYVELRCDPISGHTALYWYRQSLGQGPEFLIYFQGTGAADDSGLPNDRFFAVRPEGSVSTLKIQRTERGDSAVYLCASSLDVKVGTANTGELFFGEGSRLTVL.

CDR3 protein: CASSVVGTSGITDTQYF. CDR3 nucleotides: TGTGCCAGCAGCGTAGTGGGGACTAGCGGGATCACAGATACGCAGTATTTT. The rearrangement links TRBV9 to TRBJ2-3, with 13 bases lining up with TRBD2. The CDR3 has 17 residues. V was clipped by 0 bases and J by 2 bases; unmatched bases: 3. In germline, CDR1 is SGDLS, CDR2 YYNGEE.

This clone showed up just a few times. V usage is TRBV6-6 and J usage is TRBJ1-2; D may be TRBD1 (5 bases). Trimming pared 5 bases from V and 4 bases from J, leaving 8 bases between. The CDR3 contains 12 residues. CDR1 MNHNY and CDR2 SVGAGI come from the germline V gene (reference sequence). The CDR3 region has the DNA TGTGCCAGCAGTGGGGGGACCTATGGCTACACCTTC. Its protein product is CASSGGTYGYTF.

The sample holds a few counts of this clone. The chain couples TRBV18 to TRBJ1-3; D not certain. V lost 3 bases, J lost 8 bases, and 8 bases lay in between. CDR1 KGHSH and CDR2 LQKENI come from the germline V gene. There are 12 residues in the CDR3. The CDR3 DNA sequence: TGTGCCAGCTCACCGGTGGGAGACACCATATATTTT. Translation: CASSPVGDTIYF.

The chain uses TRBV6-5 and TRBJ2-5; a possible D gene is TRBD2 (5 bases). The V gene's germline CDR1 is MNHEY and CDR2 SVGAGI. The CDR3 extends over 13 amino acids. Trimming took off 5 bases at V and 4 bases at J, with 11 bases between the two ends. CDR3 coding DNA: TGTGCCAGCAGTAGGACTGGACTAGAGACCCAGTACTTC. It encodes CASSRTGLETQYF.

The chain couples TRBV18 to TRBJ1-2; 8 nucleotides align to TRBD1. V lost 2 bases, J lost 8 bases, and 13 bases stayed unmatched. Germline V gene data show CDR1 as KGHSH and CDR2 as LQKENI. The CDR3 runs to 16 residues. The DNA for the CDR3 is TGTGCCAGCTCACCATCTTCGACAGGGGAGAAGAACGGCTACACCTTC. Translated, it gives CASSPSSTGEKNGYTF.

The rearrangement joins TRBV5-4 to TRBJ2-7; TRBD2 matches at 9 bases. CDR1 is SGHNT and CDR2 is YYREEE in the germline V gene (reference sequence). CDR3 length: 14 residues. Germline trimming cut 2 bases from V and 3 bases from J; bases unmatched to any gene: 3. The CDR3 reads CASSFGTSIYEQYF. CDR3 nucleotides: TGTGCCAGCAGCTTTGGGACTAGCATCTACGAGCAGTACTTC.

This clone has just one count. The chain combines TRBV6-1 with TRBJ2-1; 8 nucleotides agree with TRBD1. The CDR3 has 14 residues. V lost 3 bases and J lost 10; bases outside the gene matches: 8. Germline V gene data show CDR1 as MNHNS and CDR2 as SASEGT. In nucleotides, the CDR3 is TGTGCCAGCAGTGACCCCTGGGACAGGAAAGAGCAGTTCTTC. It codes for CASSDPWDRKEQFF.

This clone was seen a single time. The chain is built from TRBV18 and TRBJ1-3, with D possibly TRBD1 on 6 matching bases. The CDR3 length is 15 residues. The germline CDR1 and CDR2 sequences are KGHSH and LQKENI. Between the trimmed V and J ends, which lost 3 bases and 3 bases, there was a span of 12 bases. The CDR3 region has the DNA TGTGCCAGCTCACCCCCCGGGGGGCTTGGAAACACCATATATTTT. Amino acids: CASSPPGGLGNTIYF.

The chain couples TRBV30 to TRBJ2-7; TRBD2 matches at 7 bases. This CDR3 has 12 amino acids. CDR1 is GTSNPN, CDR2 SVGIG, per germline (reference sequence). Germline trimming cut 4 bases from V and 4 bases from J; bases unmatched to any gene: 4. The CDR3: CAWKPGGYEQYF. The DNA for the CDR3 is TGTGCCTGGAAGCCCGGGGGGTACGAGCAGTACTTC.

This clone was counted once. This sequence joins TRBV5-1 and TRBJ2-5, with TRBD2 as a possible D gene (5 bases). Germline values: CDR1 SGHRS, CDR2 YFSETQ. This CDR3 comprises 14 residues. The germline V and J ends were trimmed by 7 bases and 5 bases, with 18 bases remaining between them. CDR3 nucleotides: TGCGCCAGCGCCTCGGGGAGCGGTCGGGAGACCCAGTACTTC. Protein sequence: CASASGSGRETQYF.

The chain is built from TRBV9 and TRBJ2-3; 12 bases line up with TRBD2. With V trimmed by 4 bases and J by 5 bases, 2 bases remained unmatched. Germline assignment: CDR1 SGDLS and CDR2 YYNGEE. The CDR3 is made up of 14 amino acids. The CDR3 DNA is TGTGCCAGCAGCCTGGGACTAGCGGGAGATACGCAGTATTTT. Its protein is CASSLGLAGDTQYF.

The rearrangement links TRBV2 to TRBJ2-2; 7 nucleotides line up with TRBD1. Germline CDR1 reads SNHLY; CDR2 reads FYNNEI. The CDR3 runs 14 residues. The ends lost 2 bases at V and 10 bases at J; junction bases unmatched: 7. The CDR3 spells CASSELLTGLELFF. CDR3 nucleotides: TGTGCCAGCAGTGAACTATTGACAGGGTTGGAGCTGTTTTTT.

The CDR3 sequence is CASSLSPTGYGYTF. The CDR3 coding sequence is TGTGCCAGCAGTTTATCCCCGACAGGGTATGGCTACACCTTC. The rearrangement links TRBV28 to TRBJ1-2, with 7 nucleotides matching TRBD1. The CDR3 has 14 amino acids. Germline CDR1 and CDR2: MDHEN and SYDVKM. After removal of 1 base from V and 5 bases from J, the junction contained 4 bases not matched to a gene.

The rearrangement uses TRBV27 and TRBJ2-7, with D unclear. This CDR3 region has 13 residues. V lost 10 bases and J 0 bases, leaving 13 bases between the germline ends. Germline-derived CDR1 and CDR2 are MNHEY and SMNVEV (reference sequence). Written as DNA, the CDR3 is TGTGCCACCAACCCGCCGAGCTCCTACGAGCAGTACTTC. As protein: CATNPPSSYEQYF.